This TCR beta chain came from a study of blood T cell repertoires in COVID-19. The CDR3 is made up of 11 amino acids. Germline CDR1 and CDR2: SQVTM and ANQGSEA. V was pared by 5 bases and J by 3 bases, with 8 bases between. TCRdb's copy holds only in-frame clones and misses some; the assay was immunoSEQ multiplex PCR. The sample has some 240,000 clones, nearly 90% seen once. V usage is TRBV29-1 and J usage is TRBJ2-7; weak D call: TRBD1 (5 bases). This receptor was identified in a woman in her sixties with COVID-19, enrolled during active disease. Sequenced: peripheral blood. The CDR3 sequence is CSVYDSYEQYF. As DNA, the CDR3 is TGCAGCGTTTACGACAGCTACGAGCAGTACTTC.